The following is a T cell receptor beta chain sequence with its context. Antigen unknown. Once RNA had been extracted, it was reverse transcribed into cDNA to act as the sequencing template. The protocol was immunoSEQ multiplex PCR, while the TCRdb copy is restricted to in-frame clones and leaves out a portion. The data contain more than 200,000 clones, roughly two thirds of them singletons. As part of sample collection, lesional scalp punch biopsies and peripheral blood were taken from alopecia areata patients. Isolation of CD4+ and CD8+ T cells from PBMCs was achieved by sorting. The germline V gene encodes CDR1 GTSNPN and CDR2 SVGIG (reference sequence). The CDR3 extends over 14 amino acids. V lost 0 bases and J 1 base, leaving 10 bases between the germline ends. This entry belongs to a study of CD8+ T cells in alopecia areata. As for the study in general: Dosing with tofacitinib proceeded for 6 to 18 months, followed by 6 months off drug. General observations from the study: Normal scalp had lower clonality than lesional scalp, with alopecia totalis/universalis lesions showing this most strongly.

The chain links TRBV30 to TRBJ2-7; D gene unclear. This receptor was identified in a human donor with alopecia areata. The sequencing used CD4+ T cells sorted from blood, collected at week 0. Written as DNA, the CDR3 is TGTGCCTGGAGTGTAGGATGGGTATCCTACGAGCAGTACTTC. Its protein product is CAWSVGWVSYEQYF.